This T cell receptor beta chain originates from a study of graft-versus-host responses after intestinal transplantation. Across the study: In this cohort, recipients had multivisceral, liver-intestinal, or isolated intestinal transplants.

To note about this clone: Its antigen is as yet unknown.

Findings and limits, study-wide: GvH clonotypes were identified within recipient marrow, with a subset emerging first in ileum or blood. Early HvG declines after transplant were associated with peak circulating GvH clone levels. The study found high graft-versus-host to host-versus-graft clonal ratios in allografts of patients with graft-donor T cell macrochimerism.

Method: immunoSEQ multiplex PCR; TCRdb's copy keeps in-frame clones and lacks some. The sample lists 45,000 or so clones; about 91% were seen once. Trimming took off 1 base at V and 2 bases at J, with 16 bases between the two ends. Germline V gene sequence: CDR1 LNHDA, CDR2 SQIVND (reference sequence). CDR3 length: 17 amino acids. V and J are TRBV19 and TRBJ2-3, with D uncertain. The sequencing used PBMCs, collected 524 days after transplant. The clonotype originates from a human patient who received an intestinal transplant, so some T cells may come from the graft donor. CDR3 amino acids: CASSIAPRAAYTDTQYF. The CDR3 DNA follows: TGTGCCAGTAGTATAGCCCCTCGAGCAGCTTACACAGATACGCAGTATTTT.